This record concerns one T cell receptor (beta chain) sequence. Its specificity is unknown. This sample stems from a study of cytomegalovirus exposure and HLA in healthy donors. Study-wide results and limits: In an earlier analysis, about 87% or about 30%: the productive usage of most TCR beta V segments. As immune exposure information, only CMV serostatus was available.

The PCR contained 60 Vbeta and 13 Jbeta primers. Sequencing was performed with immunoSEQ multiplex PCR; in TCRdb, only in-frame clones are kept and a portion is missing. Found here are some 140,000 clones, 50% to 75% of them singletons; the top ten hold about 2.6%. The germline V gene has CDR1 MDHEN and CDR2 SYDVKM. The CDR3 is made up of 12 amino acids. V was shortened by 7 bases and J by 6 bases, with 10 bases between the two germline ends. This receptor was taken from a woman aged 40 to 50 in good health and CMV-seronegative. The sequencing sample was made of PBMCs. The rearrangement links TRBV28 to TRBJ1-5; unclear D gene. CDR3 amino acids: CASTLPAQPQHF. CDR3 in DNA: TGTGCCAGCACCCTACCCGCTCAGCCCCAGCATTTT.